This T cell receptor (beta chain) was recovered during a study of a mutant IDH1 vaccine in newly diagnosed glioma listed by TCRdb under 2021. Background for the entire study: Of the approximately 32 treated patients, about 60% were male and approximately 38% were female, and the mean age was roughly 40 years. Prior to enrollment, patients had been given standard therapy consisting of radiotherapy alone, temozolomide alone, or radiochemotherapy with temozolomide, with the combination given to most patients. Peripheral blood was collected at six visits: V03 (baseline), V05, V07, V10, V12 and V13. For exploratory analyses, longitudinal TCRB deep sequencing was carried out in some 25 treated patients wherever samples were available. Results the study describes overall, beyond this receptor: According to the authors, sample limitations meant that analyses of patient blood samples could not be reproduced. No apparent relationship was observed between pseudoprogression and alterations in the top peripheral T cell clonotypes detected by TCRB sequencing. Across multiple MHC alleles, vaccine-induced immune responses were seen in around 93% of patients. PBMC samples for TCRB deep sequencing were selected based on availability.

Based on the germline V gene, the CDR1 and CDR2 sequences are SGHRS and YFSETQ. Counted from cysteine to phenylalanine, this CDR3 has 14 amino acids. Only the CDR3 part of the read is kept: 42 bases, read in frame from the first base. Trimming at the junction amounts to 4 bases on V and 1 base on J, and the germline ends lie 11 bases apart. Explained via the paper, the time point label denotes: baseline, week 1 (first vaccination visit). The sample's treatment or condition label, decoded: pre-vaccination baseline after standard-of-care therapy. The donors had newly diagnosed IDH1-mutant astrocytomas of WHO grade 3 or 4 that showed loss of nuclear ATRX. The samples were drawn from NOA16, a multicentre, single-arm, open-label phase I trial in Germany that tested a mutant IDH1 peptide vaccine in humans for the first time. Visit V03 blood draws served as the baseline sample for immunogenicity testing. Genomic DNA for TCRB sequencing was extracted from EDTA blood using the DNeasy Blood and Tissue Kit.

Library preparation used the immunoSEQ multiplex PCR assay. Rearranged TCR beta chain sequences were amplified using the hsTCRB Kit according to the manufacturer's protocol. TCRB libraries were sequenced on an Illumina MiSeq. The authors' pipeline ran thus. The proprietary platform of the kit vendor was used for demultiplexing, trimming and gene mapping. As stored in TCRdb, this immuneACCESS dataset retains in-frame rearrangements with V and J assigned. A fraction of the clones does not appear; measured against another copy, unresolved V genes explain less than half of the discrepancy, and the remainder lacks a known reason. V and J calls plus clone size are reproduced from that table; the DNA served to infer D and trimming. The sample includes about 50,000 clones, with roughly 90% observed a single time. The ten top clones hold about 2.5% of the sample. This clone was found once. Its antigen has not been determined. Per-base quality was not reported, and no clone a single base away is much larger than it.

The chain uses TRBV5-1 and TRBJ2-5; the D region possibly corresponds to TRBD1 (7 bases align). The TCR comes from a man aged 40-49 years with glioma. The sample in question was PBMCs, obtained from a glioma patient treated with radiotherapy, temozolomide or both. The CDR3 corresponds to CASSAGQLQETQYF. The nucleotide sequence reads TGCGCCAGCAGCGCGGGACAGCTCCAAGAGACCCAGTACTTC.